Listed below are T cell receptor beta chains from one sample, sequenced in a study of cytomegalovirus exposure and HLA in healthy donors. Here immunoSEQ multiplex PCR was the method, and the copy in TCRdb shows in-frame clones only, minus some. The sample contains 90,000 to 150,000 clones, about 79% of which appear only once. Specimen: PBMCs. The source is a human donor in good health. Both conserved end residues are part of each CDR3. Fields, in order: J gene, clone size, D gene, V gene, CDR3 DNA, CDR3 protein. D genes are given only for firm matches. The listing skips clone size in some rows; elsewhere it reads once, few, many or a size class.

J gene: TRBJ2-5; clone size: .; D gene: .; V gene: TRBV5-1; CDR3 DNA: TGCGCCAGCAGCGTCGACGGGGTGGGGCAAGAGACCCAGTACTTC; CDR3 protein: CASSVDGVGQETQYF
J gene: TRBJ2-3; clone size: .; D gene: TRBD1; V gene: TRBV15; CDR3 DNA: TGTGCCACCAGGAGGGGGCAGGGGGATGCAGATACGCAGTATTTT; CDR3 protein: CATRRGQGDADTQYF
J gene: TRBJ2-7; clone size: .; D gene: .; V gene: TRBV28; CDR3 DNA: TGTGCCAGCAGTTTGGACAGTTCCTACGAGCAGTACTTC; CDR3 protein: CASSLDSSYEQYF
J gene: TRBJ2-6; clone size: .; D gene: TRBD2; V gene: TRBV30; CDR3 DNA: TGTGCCTGGAGTGTCGGCGGGGGCTCTGGGGCCAACGTCCTGACTTTC; CDR3 protein: CAWSVGGGSGANVLTF
J gene: TRBJ2-2; clone size: .; D gene: .; V gene: TRBV9; CDR3 DNA: TGTGCCAGCAGCGTAGGGGTAGGGGGTGCCGGGGAGCTGTTTTTT; CDR3 protein: CASSVGVGGAGELFF
J gene: TRBJ2-3; clone size: .; D gene: TRBD1; V gene: TRBV7-9; CDR3 DNA: TGTGCCAGCAGCTTAAGGGACAGGGGGCAGTGGCAGTATTTT; CDR3 protein: CASSLRDRGQWQYF
J gene: TRBJ1-1; clone size: .; D gene: .; V gene: TRBV6-5; CDR3 DNA: TGTGCCAGCAGTTACGAAAAGAGTCGCGGGTGGACTGAAGCTTTCTTT; CDR3 protein: CASSYEKSRGWTEAFF
J gene: TRBJ2-7; clone size: .; D gene: TRBD1; V gene: TRBV6-1; CDR3 DNA: TGTGCCAGCAGGGACAGGTGGAACTACGAGCAGTACTTC; CDR3 protein: CASRDRWNYEQYF
J gene: TRBJ1-3; clone size: .; D gene: .; V gene: TRBV27; CDR3 DNA: TGTGCCAGCAGTTTATTCTCCCCCAGGGATGGAAACACCATATATTTT; CDR3 protein: CASSLFSPRDGNTIYF
J gene: TRBJ1-1; clone size: .; D gene: .; V gene: TRBV11-2; CDR3 DNA: TGTGCCAGCAGCTTAGTGGCAGGATCCAACACTGAAGCTTTCTTT; CDR3 protein: CASSLVAGSNTEAFF
J gene: TRBJ1-1; clone size: few; D gene: TRBD1; V gene: TRBV4-1; CDR3 DNA: TGCGCCAGCAGCTATGAACAGGGGCTATGGGCTTTCTTT; CDR3 protein: CASSYEQGLWAFF
J gene: TRBJ1-1; clone size: .; D gene: TRBD1; V gene: TRBV5-4; CDR3 DNA: TGTGCCAGCAGCGTGACGGGACAGGATGAAGCTTTCTTT; CDR3 protein: CASSVTGQDEAFF
J gene: TRBJ2-1; clone size: few; D gene: TRBD2; V gene: TRBV4-3; CDR3 DNA: TGCGCCAGCAGCCAAGATCCGGGGGGGGTCGGCCCGTACAATGAGCAGTTCTTC; CDR3 protein: CASSQDPGGVGPYNEQFF
J gene: TRBJ2-1; clone size: .; D gene: .; V gene: TRBV19; CDR3 DNA: TGTGCCAGTAGTCTAACGGGGGAGACCTACAATGAGCAGTTCTTC; CDR3 protein: CASSLTGETYNEQFF
J gene: TRBJ1-2; clone size: .; D gene: .; V gene: TRBV5-1; CDR3 DNA: TGCGCCAGCAGTCTGGGCACAGAATCGTACTATGGCTACACCTTC; CDR3 protein: CASSLGTESYYGYTF
J gene: TRBJ1-6; clone size: .; D gene: TRBD1; V gene: TRBV11-3; CDR3 DNA: TGTGCCAGCAGCCCCGTGGGAGCAGGGGGTGGTTCACCCCTCCACTTT; CDR3 protein: CASSPVGAGGGSPLHF
J gene: TRBJ2-7; clone size: .; D gene: TRBD2; V gene: TRBV30; CDR3 DNA: TGTGCCTGGGGGGAGGGTGGGGCCGCCTACTACGAGCAGTACTTC; CDR3 protein: CAWGEGGAAYYEQYF
J gene: TRBJ2-2; clone size: .; D gene: TRBD2; V gene: TRBV5-1; CDR3 DNA: TGCGCCAGCAGACCGGCGGGGTTAGCGGGCGACACCGGGGAGCTGTTTTTT; CDR3 protein: CASRPAGLAGDTGELFF
J gene: TRBJ1-1; clone size: .; D gene: .; V gene: TRBV2; CDR3 DNA: TGTGCCAGCAGTGAAGTAGGGCAGGGGAAAGGCACTGAAGCTTTCTTT; CDR3 protein: CASSEVGQGKGTEAFF
J gene: TRBJ2-7; clone size: .; D gene: .; V gene: TRBV5-1; CDR3 DNA: TGCGCCAGCAGCAGGTCAGGGTCCTACGAGCAGTACTTC; CDR3 protein: CASSRSGSYEQYF
J gene: TRBJ2-7; clone size: .; D gene: .; V gene: TRBV5-4; CDR3 DNA: TGTGCCAGCAGCTTGACGAGCTCCTACGAGCAGTACTTC; CDR3 protein: CASSLTSSYEQYF
J gene: TRBJ1-2; clone size: few; D gene: TRBD1; V gene: TRBV4-3; CDR3 DNA: TGCGCCAGCAGCCGAGACGGGACAGGGATATATGGCTACACCTTC; CDR3 protein: CASSRDGTGIYGYTF
J gene: TRBJ1-4; clone size: .; D gene: .; V gene: TRBV28; CDR3 DNA: TGTGCCAGCAGACCGGACAGCAACTTGGGAAAACTGTTTTTT; CDR3 protein: CASRPDSNLGKLFF
J gene: TRBJ1-3; clone size: once; D gene: TRBD1; V gene: TRBV7-8; CDR3 DNA: TGTGCCAGCAGCGCTACAGGGGTTGGAAACACCATATATTTT; CDR3 protein: CASSATGVGNTIYF